This T cell receptor (beta chain) was sequenced during a study of OX40 agonist ivuxolimab in advanced cancers. Using immunoSEQ multiplex PCR, the repertoire was profiled, and TCRdb retains in-frame clones only, with some absent. The sample carries about 100,000 clones, about nine tenths recorded once. The sample consisted of CD4+ or CD8+ T cells sorted from blood, taken in a trial of the OX40 agonist ivuxolimab. This clonotype was sampled from an adult with an advanced solid tumor such as melanoma, head and neck, liver or kidney cancer.

The CDR3 loop reads CASSTTYGSEAFF. CDR3 in DNA: TGTGCCAGTAGTACCACGTACGGTTCTGAAGCTTTCTTT. This chain links TRBV19 with TRBJ1-1; no definite D call. The CDR3 consists of 13 residues. Germline lookup yields CDR1 LNHDA and CDR2 SQIVND (reference sequence). Trimming cost V 4 bases and J 6 bases, with 12 bases left between them.